This T cell receptor (beta chain) appears in the sequencing data of a study of control samples from healthy donors and cancer patients. Sequenced by immunoSEQ multiplex PCR; TCRdb stores in-frame clones only, minus some. In the table there are 210,000 or so clones, about 89% of which are singletons. This TCR came from a man aged 30 to 39 in good health. Specimen: blood.

CDR3 coding DNA: TGTGCCTGGAGTCAGGGCCTAAACTATGGCTACACCTTC. This encodes CAWSQGLNYGYTF. The chain combines TRBV30 with TRBJ1-2; D might be TRBD1 (5 bases). This CDR3 contains 13 residues. Trimming took off 2 bases at V and 2 bases at J, with 9 bases between the two ends. The V gene's germline CDR1 is GTSNPN and CDR2 SVGIG (reference sequence).